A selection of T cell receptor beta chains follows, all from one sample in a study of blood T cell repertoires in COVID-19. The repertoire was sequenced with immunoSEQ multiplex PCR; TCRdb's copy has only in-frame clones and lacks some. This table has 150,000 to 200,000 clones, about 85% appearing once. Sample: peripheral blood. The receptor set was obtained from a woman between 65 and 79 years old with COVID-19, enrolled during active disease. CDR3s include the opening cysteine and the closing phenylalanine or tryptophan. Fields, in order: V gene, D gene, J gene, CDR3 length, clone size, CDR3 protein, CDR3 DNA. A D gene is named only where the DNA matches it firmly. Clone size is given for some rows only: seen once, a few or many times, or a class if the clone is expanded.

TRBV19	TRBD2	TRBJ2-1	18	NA	CASSLSGRAGGSYNEQFF	TGTGCCAGTAGCCTTAGCGGGAGGGCCGGGGGCTCCTACAATGAGCAGTTCTTC
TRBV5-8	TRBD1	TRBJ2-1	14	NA	CASSLGTGVNEQFF	TGTGCCAGCAGCCTCGGGACAGGGGTGAATGAGCAGTTCTTC
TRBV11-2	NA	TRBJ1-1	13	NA	CASRRFLNTEAFF	TGTGCCAGCAGGCGATTTTTGAACACTGAAGCTTTCTTT
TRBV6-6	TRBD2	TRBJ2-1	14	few	CASSYLAGNYEQFF	TGTGCCAGCAGTTACCTAGCGGGGAACTATGAGCAGTTCTTC
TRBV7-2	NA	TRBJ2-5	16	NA	CASSLMVLLAGETQYF	TGTGCCAGCAGCTTAATGGTGCTACTCGCCGGGGAGACCCAGTACTTC
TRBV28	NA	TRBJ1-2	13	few	CASSFSGPYGYTF	TGTGCCAGCAGTTTTTCAGGGCCCTATGGCTACACCTTC
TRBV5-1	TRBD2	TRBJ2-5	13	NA	CASGGLAEETQYF	TGCGCCAGTGGGGGACTAGCGGAAGAGACCCAGTACTTC
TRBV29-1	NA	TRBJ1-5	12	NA	CSVGERGQPQHF	TGCAGCGTTGGGGAGCGCGGTCAGCCCCAGCATTTT
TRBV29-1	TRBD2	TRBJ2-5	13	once	CSVGLAGGSAQYF	TGCAGCGTTGGACTAGCGGGGGGGTCGGCCCAGTACTTC
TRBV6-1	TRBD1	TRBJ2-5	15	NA	CASSEILDRGETQYF	TGTGCCAGCAGTGAGATTCTTGACAGGGGAGAGACCCAGTACTTC
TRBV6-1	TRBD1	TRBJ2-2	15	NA	CASSERDSLTGELFF	TGTGCCAGCAGTGAAAGGGACAGCCTAACCGGGGAGCTGTTTTTT
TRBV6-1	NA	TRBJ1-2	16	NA	CASSEAIDPGAYGYTF	TGTGCCAGCAGTGAAGCTATTGATCCAGGGGCTTATGGCTACACCTTC
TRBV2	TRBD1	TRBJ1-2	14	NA	CASRGDSGLYGYTF	TGTGCCAGCAGGGGGGACAGTGGATTATATGGCTACACCTTC
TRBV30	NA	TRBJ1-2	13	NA	CAWRFTPNYGYTF	TGTGCCTGGAGGTTCACTCCGAACTATGGCTACACCTTC
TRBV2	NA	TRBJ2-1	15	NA	CASRDLGRLDNEQFF	TGTGCCAGCAGGGACCTAGGGAGGTTGGACAATGAGCAGTTCTTC
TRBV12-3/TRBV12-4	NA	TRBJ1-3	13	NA	CASSFGAGNTIYF	TGTGCCAGCAGTTTCGGAGCTGGAAACACCATATATTTT
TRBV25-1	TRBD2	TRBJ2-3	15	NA	CASSLTSGGTDTQYF	TGTGCCAGCAGCCTGACTAGCGGGGGCACAGATACGCAGTATTTT
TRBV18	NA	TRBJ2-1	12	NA	CASSARVGEQFF	TGTGCCAGCTCAGCTAGAGTAGGTGAGCAGTTCTTC
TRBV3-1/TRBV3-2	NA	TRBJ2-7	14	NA	CASSQESDSYEQYF	TGTGCCAGCAGCCAAGAAAGCGATTCCTACGAGCAGTACTTC
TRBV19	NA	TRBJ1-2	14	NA	CASSIDRGGYGYTF	TGTGCCAGTAGTATAGATCGAGGGGGTTATGGCTACACCTTC
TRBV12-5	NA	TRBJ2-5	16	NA	CASGLDLYFGQGTQYF	TGTGCTAGTGGTTTGGATCTATATTTTGGGCAAGGGACCCAGTACTTC
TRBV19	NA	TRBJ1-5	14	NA	CASSTTSGGQPQHF	TGTGCCAGTAGTACCACTTCGGGAGGGCAGCCCCAGCATTTT
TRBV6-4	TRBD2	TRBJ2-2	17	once	CASSGGLAGGGTGELFF	TGTGCCAGCAGCGGGGGACTAGCGGGGGGAGGCACCGGGGAGCTGTTTTTT
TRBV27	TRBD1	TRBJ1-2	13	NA	CASSLKGTGYSTF	TGTGCCAGCAGTTTAAAGGGGACAGGGTATAGCACCTTC
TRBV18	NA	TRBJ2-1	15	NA	CASSPGGNSYNEQFF	TGTGCCAGCTCACCAGGAGGGAACTCCTACAATGAGCAGTTCTTC
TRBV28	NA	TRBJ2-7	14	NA	CASKPGALAYEQYF	TGTGCCAGCAAACCTGGGGCCCTGGCCTACGAGCAGTACTTC
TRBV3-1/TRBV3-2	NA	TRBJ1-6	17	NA	CASSQDLQIRGKTPLHF	TGTGCCAGCAGCCAAGATCTGCAGATTAGAGGGAAGACACCCCTCCACTTT
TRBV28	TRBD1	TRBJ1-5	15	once	CASSLPDRVYQPQHF	TGTGCCAGCAGTTTACCCGACAGGGTGTACCAGCCCCAGCATTTT
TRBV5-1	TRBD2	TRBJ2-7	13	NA	CASSSGTTYEQYF	TGCGCCAGCAGCTCCGGGACTACCTACGAGCAGTACTTC
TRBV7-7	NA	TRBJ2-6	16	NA	CASRFKGHSGANVLTF	TGTGCCAGCAGATTTAAGGGGCACTCTGGGGCCAACGTCCTGACTTTC
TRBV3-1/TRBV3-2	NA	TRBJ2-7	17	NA	CASSQEYAGAYYYEQYF	TGTGCCAGCAGCCAAGAATATGCAGGGGCGTACTATTACGAGCAGTACTTC
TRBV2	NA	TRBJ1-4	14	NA	CASIRDPTNEKLFF	TGTGCCAGCATACGGGATCCAACTAATGAAAAACTGTTTTTT
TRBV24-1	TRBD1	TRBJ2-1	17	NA	CATSDSGPGQPYNEQFF	TGTGCCACCAGTGATTCAGGGCCGGGACAGCCCTACAATGAGCAGTTCTTC
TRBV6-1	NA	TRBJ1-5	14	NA	CASSDRQSNQPQHF	TGTGCCAGCAGTGATAGACAGAGCAATCAGCCCCAGCATTTT
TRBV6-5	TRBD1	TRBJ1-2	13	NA	CASKSTGYGGYTF	TGTGCCAGCAAGTCGACAGGGTACGGAGGCTACACCTTC
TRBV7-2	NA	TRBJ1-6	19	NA	CASSSNEASGTTYNSPLHF	TGTGCCAGCAGCTCAAACGAAGCGTCTGGGACTACCTATAATTCACCCCTCCACTTT
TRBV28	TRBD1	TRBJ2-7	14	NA	CASSWRTGPYEQYF	TGTGCCAGCAGTTGGAGGACAGGACCTTACGAGCAGTACTTC
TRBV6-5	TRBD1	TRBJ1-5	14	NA	CASSYDRGGQPQHF	TGTGCCAGCAGTTACGACAGGGGTGGCCAGCCCCAGCATTTT
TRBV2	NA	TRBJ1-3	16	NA	CASSDTQGRSGNTIYF	TGTGCCAGCAGTGATACTCAGGGGCGCTCTGGAAACACCATATATTTT
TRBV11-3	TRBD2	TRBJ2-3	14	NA	CASSLGGGADTQYF	TGTGCCAGCAGCTTAGGCGGGGGAGCAGATACGCAGTATTTT
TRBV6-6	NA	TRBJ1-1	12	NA	CASSYYEGEAFF	TGTGCCAGCAGTTACTATGAGGGAGAAGCTTTCTTT
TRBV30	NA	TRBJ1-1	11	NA	CAWVRETEAFF	TGTGCCTGGGTCAGGGAAACTGAAGCTTTCTTT
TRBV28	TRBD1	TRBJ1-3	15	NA	CASSLSGGTGNTIYF	TGTGCCAGCAGTTTATCAGGGGGTACCGGAAACACCATATATTTT
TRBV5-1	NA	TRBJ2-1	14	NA	CASSLVIQGNEQFF	TGCGCCAGCAGCTTAGTAATACAGGGCAATGAGCAGTTCTTC